A selection of T cell receptor beta chains follows, all from one sample in a study of long-term antiretroviral therapy in people with HIV. This table comes from immunoSEQ multiplex PCR, and its TCRdb copy is limited to in-frame clones, with some not included. The sample records 20,000 to 25,000 clones, around four fifths being singletons. Sample: unsorted PBMCs, taken approximately 4 years after starting antiretroviral therapy. These receptor sequences come from a man between 18 and 29 years old with HIV. Each CDR3 is given without its conserved first and last residue.

v_call	cdr3_aa
TRBV6-1	ASSEAQGASYEQY
TRBV9	ASSVDGLATEAF
TRBV5-4	ASSLGTGYGYT
TRBV7-8	ASSLRTGRLADTQY
TRBV21-1	ASTPDRPKDYGYT
TRBV6-1	ASSKVGPAAETQY
TRBV28	ASGGGAYEQY
TRBV11-2	ASSWGSTNTGELF
TRBV7-3	ASSLTQTGANVLT
TRBV7-6	ASSPTGTGAGNSPLH
TRBV27	ASSFEGVEEF
TRBV5-8	ASSSQGGGAYNEQF
TRBV14	ASSQVSESNYGYT
TRBV27	ASSLSGRMNTEAF
TRBV29-1	SVAYGATNEKLF
TRBV7-2	ASSLGDVYEQY
TRBV10-3	AIRDSQGDTQY
TRBV7-3	ASSLNLEETQY
TRBV19	ASSIVPGSNQPQH
TRBV28	ASSLRTPVGNQPQH
TRBV7-9	ASSPESGELF
TRBV6-5	ATYRAGYGYT
TRBV5-8	ASSFPGETDTQY
TRBV28	ASSRKDRVLGEQY
TRBV6-1	ASSEATGWIDQPQH
TRBV4-1	ASSPQELSEAQH
TRBV18	ASSPRVTGENTEAF
TRBV6-1	ASCRDSYNEQF
TRBV6-1	ASSLLAGDSDTQY
TRBV25-1	ASSELTTNEKLF
TRBV4-1	ASSQGSLGDLGASF
TRBV7-2	ASSLEVDMLSEQF
TRBV6-5	ASSYSTGGILNTIY
TRBV7-8	ASSSPGGYQETQY
TRBV11-2	ASSPPPDTQY
TRBV7-8	ASSPRDRDQPQH
TRBV29-1	SGRDGSTDTQY
TRBV14	ASSQGFWGSTGELF
TRBV5-8	ASSLGTADTEAF
TRBV19	ASSTRTGGTGELF